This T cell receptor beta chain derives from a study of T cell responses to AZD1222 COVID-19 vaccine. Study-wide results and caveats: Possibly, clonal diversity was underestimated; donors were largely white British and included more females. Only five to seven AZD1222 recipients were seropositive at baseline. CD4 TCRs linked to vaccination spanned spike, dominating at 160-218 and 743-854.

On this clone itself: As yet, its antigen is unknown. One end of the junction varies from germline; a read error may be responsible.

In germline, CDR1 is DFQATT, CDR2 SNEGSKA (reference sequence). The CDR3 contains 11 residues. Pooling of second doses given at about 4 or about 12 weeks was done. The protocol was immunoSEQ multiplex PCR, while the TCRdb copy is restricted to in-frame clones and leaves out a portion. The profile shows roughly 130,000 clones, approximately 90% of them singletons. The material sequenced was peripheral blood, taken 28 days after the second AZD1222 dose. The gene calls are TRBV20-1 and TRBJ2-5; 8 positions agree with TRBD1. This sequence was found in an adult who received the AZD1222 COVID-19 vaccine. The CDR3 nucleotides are TGCAGTGCTCCGACAGGGGCCCGAGGGAACTTC. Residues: CSAPTGARGNF.